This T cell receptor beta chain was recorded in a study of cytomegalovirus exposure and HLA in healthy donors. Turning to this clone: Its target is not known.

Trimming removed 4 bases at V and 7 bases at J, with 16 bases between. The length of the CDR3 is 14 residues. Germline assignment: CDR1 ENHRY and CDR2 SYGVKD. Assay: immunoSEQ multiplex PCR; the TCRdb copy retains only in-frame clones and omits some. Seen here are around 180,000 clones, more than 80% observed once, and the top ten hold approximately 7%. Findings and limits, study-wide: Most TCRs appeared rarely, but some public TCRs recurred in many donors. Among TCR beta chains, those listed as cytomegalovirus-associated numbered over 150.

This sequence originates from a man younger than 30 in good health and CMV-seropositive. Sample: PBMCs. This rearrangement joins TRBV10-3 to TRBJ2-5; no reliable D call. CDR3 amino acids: CAISGQATLGTQYF. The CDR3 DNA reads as TGTGCCATCAGTGGGCAGGCCACCTTGGGGACCCAGTACTTC.